Listed below are T cell receptor beta chains from one sample, sequenced in a study of beta chain features in type 1 diabetes. Generated by immunoSEQ multiplex PCR, the TCRdb table keeps only in-frame clones and is missing some. The sample shows just over 25,000 clones, approximately 53% of them seen only once. Source material: stem cell memory CD4+ T cells from blood. Source of these receptors: a man under 40 with type 1 diabetes. CDR3s include the opening cysteine and the closing phenylalanine or tryptophan. A D gene is named only where the DNA matches it firmly. Size values are once, few and many counts, or a class for expanded clones, and some rows have none.

V: TRBV6-6
size: NA
D: NA
J: TRBJ1-1
CDR3: CASSSHEASTEAFF
DNA: TGTGCCAGCAGTTCCCACGAGGCGAGCACTGAAGCTTTCTTT

V: TRBV2
size: few
D: TRBD2
J: TRBJ2-3
CDR3: CASIDSLAAPSTDTQYF
DNA: TGTGCCAGCATTGACTCACTAGCGGCACCTAGCACAGATACGCAGTATTTT

V: TRBV2
size: NA
D: TRBD2
J: TRBJ2-7
CDR3: CASSEAPPGLGYEQYF
DNA: TGTGCCAGCAGTGAAGCGCCCCCGGGACTAGGTTACGAGCAGTACTTC

V: TRBV19
size: NA
D: NA
J: TRBJ1-1
CDR3: CASSQSLNTEAFF
DNA: TGTGCCAGTAGCCAAAGCCTGAACACTGAAGCTTTCTTT

V: TRBV7-8
size: few
D: NA
J: TRBJ2-1
CDR3: CASSPQGGSYNEQFF
DNA: TGTGCCAGCAGCCCCCAGGGGGGCTCCTACAATGAGCAGTTCTTC

V: TRBV9
size: NA
D: NA
J: TRBJ1-6
CDR3: CASSVATGGGADNSPLHF
DNA: TGTGCCAGCAGCGTAGCTACGGGGGGGGGAGCAGATAATTCACCCCTCCACTTT

V: TRBV5-4
size: NA
D: TRBD1
J: TRBJ1-3
CDR3: CASSPETGSGNTIYF
DNA: TGTGCCAGCAGCCCGGAGACAGGGTCTGGAAACACCATATATTTT

V: TRBV10-3
size: few
D: TRBD2
J: TRBJ2-7
CDR3: CAISPGGTSGRSGEQYF
DNA: TGTGCCATCAGTCCAGGCGGGACTAGCGGGAGATCGGGTGAGCAGTACTTC

V: TRBV7-8
size: NA
D: NA
J: TRBJ2-7
CDR3: CASSFRRGEQYF
DNA: TGTGCCAGCAGCTTTAGACGCGGAGAGCAGTACTTC

V: TRBV14
size: NA
D: TRBD2
J: TRBJ2-7
CDR3: CASSQDPLAGHYEQYF
DNA: TGTGCCAGCAGCCAAGATCCCCTAGCGGGCCACTACGAGCAGTACTTC

V: TRBV23-1
size: few
D: NA
J: TRBJ1-5
CDR3: CASRLRQGINQPQHF
DNA: TGCGCCAGCAGGCTACGGCAGGGGATTAATCAGCCCCAGCATTTT

V: TRBV5-8
size: NA
D: NA
J: TRBJ1-6
CDR3: CASSGGRETYNSPLHF
DNA: TGTGCCAGCAGCGGTGGACGGGAGACTTATAATTCACCCCTCCACTTT

V: TRBV19
size: NA
D: NA
J: TRBJ2-7
CDR3: CASSPGQGTYEQYF
DNA: TGTGCCAGTAGTCCGGGCCAGGGAACCTACGAGCAGTACTTC

V: TRBV4-1
size: NA
D: NA
J: TRBJ1-2
CDR3: CASSQDRAGLFYGYTF
DNA: TGCGCCAGCAGCCAAGATCGGGCAGGGCTTTTCTATGGCTACACCTTC

V: TRBV5-1
size: few
D: NA
J: TRBJ2-6
CDR3: CASSPGSSSGANVLTF
DNA: TGCGCCAGCAGCCCGGGTAGCAGTTCTGGGGCCAACGTCCTGACTTTC

V: TRBV5-6
size: NA
D: NA
J: TRBJ1-6
CDR3: CASSLTTGYNSPLHF
DNA: TGTGCCAGCAGCTTGACCACAGGGTATAATTCACCCCTCCACTTT

V: TRBV30
size: few
D: NA
J: TRBJ2-1
CDR3: CAWSLNEQFF
DNA: TGTGCCTGGAGCCTCAATGAGCAGTTCTTC

V: TRBV5-1
size: few
D: NA
J: TRBJ1-1
CDR3: CASSLDRSRGNTEAFF
DNA: TGCGCCAGCAGCTTGGATAGAAGCCGGGGGAACACTGAAGCTTTCTTT

V: TRBV2
size: NA
D: NA
J: TRBJ2-5
CDR3: CASSEEARAETQYF
DNA: TGTGCCAGCAGTGAGGAGGCGCGGGCAGAGACCCAGTACTTC

V: TRBV27
size: NA
D: NA
J: TRBJ1-2
CDR3: CASSSPSAGYYGYTF
DNA: TGTGCCAGCAGTTCCCCTAGTGCGGGTTACTATGGCTACACCTTC

V: TRBV2
size: NA
D: TRBD1
J: TRBJ1-2
CDR3: CASSGTGLSYGYTF
DNA: TGTGCCAGCAGTGGGACAGGGCTTAGTTATGGCTACACCTTC

V: TRBV11-2
size: NA
D: TRBD2
J: TRBJ2-5
CDR3: CASSPLAGAETQYF
DNA: TGTGCCAGCAGCCCACTAGCGGGGGCTGAGACCCAGTACTTC

V: TRBV6-5
size: NA
D: TRBD1
J: TRBJ2-7
CDR3: CASSGIRDSSYEQYF
DNA: TGTGCCAGCAGTGGGATCCGGGACAGCTCCTACGAGCAGTACTTC

V: TRBV7-2
size: NA
D: NA
J: TRBJ1-4
CDR3: CASASGEKLFF
DNA: TGTGCCAGCGCCTCAGGTGAAAAACTGTTTTTT

V: TRBV9
size: NA
D: TRBD1
J: TRBJ1-1
CDR3: CASSASGQANTEAFF
DNA: TGTGCCAGCAGCGCCTCGGGACAGGCTAACACTGAAGCTTTCTTT

V: TRBV7-2
size: NA
D: NA
J: TRBJ1-5
CDR3: CASSLRDQPQHF
DNA: TGTGCCAGCAGCTTACGGGATCAGCCCCAGCATTTT

V: TRBV6-5
size: NA
D: TRBD1
J: TRBJ2-5
CDR3: CATLGQGQETQYF
DNA: TGTGCCACTTTGGGACAGGGGCAGGAGACCCAGTACTTC

V: TRBV10-3
size: few
D: TRBD1
J: TRBJ1-2
CDR3: CAISRDSTYGYTF
DNA: TGTGCCATCAGTCGGGACAGCACCTATGGCTACACCTTC

V: TRBV7-2
size: few
D: NA
J: TRBJ2-1
CDR3: CASGGLADLYNEQFF
DNA: TGTGCCAGCGGGGGGCTAGCGGATTTGTACAATGAGCAGTTCTTC

V: TRBV9
size: NA
D: NA
J: TRBJ2-5
CDR3: CASSVGASAETQYF
DNA: TGTGCCAGCAGCGTCGGAGCCTCGGCAGAGACCCAGTACTTC

V: TRBV14
size: NA
D: TRBD1
J: TRBJ1-6
CDR3: CASSQGVTGTEYNSPLHF
DNA: TGTGCCAGCAGCCAGGGGGTAACAGGGACAGAATATAATTCACCCCTCCACTTT

V: TRBV5-1
size: once
D: NA
J: TRBJ2-1
CDR3: CASSPGVPITLPVFDEQFF
DNA: TGCGCCAGCAGCCCCGGGGTCCCGATCACGCTCCCTGTGTTCGATGAGCAGTTCTTC

V: TRBV9
size: NA
D: NA
J: TRBJ1-1
CDR3: CASSTSGMYNTEAFF
DNA: TGTGCCAGCAGTACCTCGGGGATGTATAACACTGAAGCTTTCTTT

V: TRBV30
size: NA
D: NA
J: TRBJ1-5
CDR3: CAWGSTGMVQPQHF
DNA: TGTGCCTGGGGCTCCACAGGGATGGTCCAGCCCCAGCATTTT

V: TRBV5-6
size: NA
D: TRBD1
J: TRBJ2-7
CDR3: CASSTPGTGSSYEQYF
DNA: TGTGCCAGCAGCACCCCCGGGACAGGGAGCTCCTACGAGCAGTACTTC

V: TRBV5-1
size: NA
D: NA
J: TRBJ2-1
CDR3: CASRAVSSYNEQFF
DNA: TGCGCCAGCAGAGCCGTGAGCTCCTACAATGAGCAGTTCTTC

V: TRBV7-7
size: NA
D: TRBD2
J: TRBJ2-5
CDR3: CASSPLAGGRLETQYF
DNA: TGTGCCAGCAGCCCACTAGCGGGAGGGCGACTCGAGACCCAGTACTTC

V: TRBV4-1
size: NA
D: NA
J: TRBJ1-1
CDR3: CASSQDRAPGWAEAFF
DNA: TGCGCCAGCAGCCAAGATCGAGCCCCAGGGTGGGCTGAAGCTTTCTTT

V: TRBV28
size: NA
D: NA
J: TRBJ2-5
CDR3: CASSLSPGQETQYF
DNA: TGTGCCAGCAGTTTATCGCCAGGGCAAGAGACCCAGTACTTC

V: TRBV5-4
size: NA
D: NA
J: TRBJ2-5
CDR3: CASSRGQQAETQYF
DNA: TGTGCCAGCAGCCGAGGACAGCAAGCAGAGACCCAGTACTTC

V: TRBV30
size: NA
D: TRBD1
J: TRBJ1-5
CDR3: CAWSVRGGGQPQHF
DNA: TGTGCCTGGAGTGTTCGAGGGGGCGGTCAGCCCCAGCATTTT

V: TRBV29-1
size: NA
D: TRBD1
J: TRBJ1-5
CDR3: CSERRTDRDNQPQHF
DNA: TGCAGCGAACGGCGCACCGACAGGGACAATCAGCCCCAGCATTTT

V: TRBV2
size: NA
D: NA
J: TRBJ1-3
CDR3: CASSAISSGNTIYF
DNA: TGTGCCAGCAGTGCAATTAGCTCTGGAAACACCATATATTTT

V: TRBV6-1
size: NA
D: NA
J: TRBJ1-1
CDR3: CASSSGTPNTEAFF
DNA: TGTGCCAGCAGTTCCGGGACACCGAACACTGAAGCTTTCTTT

V: TRBV9
size: NA
D: NA
J: TRBJ1-2
CDR3: CASSVGGQQGAYGYTF
DNA: TGTGCCAGCAGCGTAGGAGGACAACAGGGTGCCTATGGCTACACCTTC

V: TRBV29-1
size: NA
D: TRBD1
J: TRBJ1-2
CDR3: CSANLQGNYGYTF
DNA: TGCAGCGCCAATCTACAGGGGAACTATGGCTACACCTTC

V: TRBV30
size: NA
D: NA
J: TRBJ2-7
CDR3: CAWSPGSSYEQYF
DNA: TGTGCCTGGAGCCCGGGGAGCTCCTACGAGCAGTACTTC

V: TRBV7-8
size: NA
D: NA
J: TRBJ2-2
CDR3: CASSLDSGRNGELFF
DNA: TGTGCCAGCAGCTTAGACAGTGGCCGAAACGGGGAGCTGTTTTTT

V: TRBV11-3
size: NA
D: NA
J: TRBJ2-1
CDR3: CASSLAGLETNEQFF
DNA: TGTGCCAGCAGCTTAGCAGGGTTGGAAACCAATGAGCAGTTCTTC

V: TRBV10-1
size: NA
D: NA
J: TRBJ2-2
CDR3: CASQGGTTGELFF
DNA: TGCGCCAGCCAGGGGGGCACCACCGGGGAGCTGTTTTTT